The present entry profiles one T cell receptor beta chain with its context. Antigen: not known. The data originate from a study of a mutant IDH1 vaccine in newly diagnosed glioma. The wider study: Treated patients had a mean age of roughly 40 years and a roughly 60% male, around 38% female split.

Time point: week 23, last vaccination. Each dose delivered 300 ug of mutant IDH1 20-mer peptide subcutaneously with imiquimod. Each astrocytoma in the donors was new, WHO grade 3 or 4, IDH1-mutant and ATRX-lost. Sequenced by immunoSEQ multiplex PCR; TCRdb stores in-frame clones only, minus some. The sample contains just over 80,000 clones, approximately 85% of which appear only once. CDR1 is MDHEN and CDR2 is SYDVKM in the germline V gene. The CDR3 length is 14 residues. V dropped 5 bases and J dropped 0 bases, with 10 bases sitting between them. Sequenced here: PBMCs, sampled from a glioma patient whose treatment included an IDH1 peptide vaccine. V gene TRBV28 combines with J gene TRBJ1-1; tentatively, D is TRBD1 (6 bases). This sequence was found in a man aged 25 to 40 with glioma. Some clones in this sample may be carry-over from other donors' samples. The CDR3 coding sequence is TGTGCCAGCAGTGGGGGGGCGCTGAACACTGAAGCTTTCTTT. Translated: CASSGGALNTEAFF.